This T cell receptor beta chain was sequenced during a study of T cell responses to AZD1222 COVID-19 vaccine. Broader study findings: Reportedly, close to half of spike-specific TCRs are directed against unmutated variant regions. Recipients of AZD1222 seropositive at baseline numbered only 5 or 6. With two AZD1222 doses given, Spike-specific TCR breadth and depth both rose.

The trim removed 1 base at V and 8 bases at J, leaving 14 bases unmatched. Germline-derived CDR1 and CDR2 are MGHRA and YSYEKL. There are 17 residues in the CDR3. Comment on this clone: Its specificity is not known.

Profiled with immunoSEQ multiplex PCR; TCRdb holds only in-frame clones, not every one. The sample has around 20,000 clones; 84% are singletons. This sequence originates from an adult who received the AZD1222 COVID-19 vaccine. The chain is built from TRBV4-1 and TRBJ1-2; 9 nucleotides agree with TRBD1. The specimen was peripheral blood, collected 28 days after the second AZD1222 dose. CDR3 sequence: CASSQASQGGTGKGYTF. CDR3 DNA sequence: TGCGCCAGCAGCCAAGCCTCCCAGGGTGGGACAGGGAAAGGCTACACCTTC.